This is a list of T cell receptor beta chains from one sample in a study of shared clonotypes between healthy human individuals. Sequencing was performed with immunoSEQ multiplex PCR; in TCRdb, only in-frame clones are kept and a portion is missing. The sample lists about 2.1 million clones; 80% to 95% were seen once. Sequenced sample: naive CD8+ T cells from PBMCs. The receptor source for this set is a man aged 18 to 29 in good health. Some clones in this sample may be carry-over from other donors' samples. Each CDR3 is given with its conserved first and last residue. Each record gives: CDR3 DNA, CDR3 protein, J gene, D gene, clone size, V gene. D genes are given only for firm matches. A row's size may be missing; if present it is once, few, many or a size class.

CDR3 DNA: TGTGCCAGCAGTTTAGCCCAAAACTACGAGCAGTACTTC
CDR3 protein: CASSLAQNYEQYF
J gene: TRBJ2-7
D gene: -
clone size: -
V gene: TRBV27

CDR3 DNA: TGCAGCGTTGTGGAAGAGGGAGGCGACACTGAAGCTTTCTTT
CDR3 protein: CSVVEEGGDTEAFF
J gene: TRBJ1-1
D gene: -
clone size: -
V gene: TRBV29-1

CDR3 DNA: TGTGCCAGCAGCCCACTCCCCGGAAGGGGGGGAAACTACGAGCAGTACTTC
CDR3 protein: CASSPLPGRGGNYEQYF
J gene: TRBJ2-7
D gene: -
clone size: once
V gene: TRBV7-8

CDR3 DNA: TGTGCCAGCAGCTTAACCACTAGCGGGAGGGAAACCTCCTACAATGAGCAGTTCTTC
CDR3 protein: CASSLTTSGRETSYNEQFF
J gene: TRBJ2-1
D gene: TRBD2
clone size: -
V gene: TRBV7-6

CDR3 DNA: TGTGCCAGTCGGACTAGCGGGAACAATGAGCAGTTCTTC
CDR3 protein: CASRTSGNNEQFF
J gene: TRBJ2-1
D gene: TRBD2
clone size: -
V gene: TRBV19

CDR3 DNA: TGTGCCAGCAGCCCGCCGCCGGGACAACCCACAGATACGCAGTATTTT
CDR3 protein: CASSPPPGQPTDTQYF
J gene: TRBJ2-3
D gene: -
clone size: -
V gene: TRBV7-2

CDR3 DNA: TGTGCCAGCAGCCCCTGGGCGGGCGTTCGGACAGAAAAACTGTTTTTT
CDR3 protein: CASSPWAGVRTEKLFF
J gene: TRBJ1-4
D gene: -
clone size: -
V gene: TRBV7-6

CDR3 DNA: TGTGCCACCGATCCGGACAGGGCTTGGGGGCAGCCCCAGCATTTT
CDR3 protein: CATDPDRAWGQPQHF
J gene: TRBJ1-5
D gene: TRBD1
clone size: once
V gene: TRBV19

CDR3 DNA: TGTGCCAGCAGCCCGGACTGGGTGACGCAGTATTTT
CDR3 protein: CASSPDWVTQYF
J gene: TRBJ2-3
D gene: -
clone size: -
V gene: TRBV5-4

CDR3 DNA: TGTGCCTGGAGCCACCCTCTCGAGGAGGGCCGGATTCCTTTCTTT
CDR3 protein: CAWSHPLEEGRIPFF
J gene: TRBJ1-1
D gene: -
clone size: -
V gene: TRBV30

CDR3 DNA: TGTGCCAGCAGCTTAGGCGGGACCAATGAGCAGTTCTTC
CDR3 protein: CASSLGGTNEQFF
J gene: TRBJ2-1
D gene: -
clone size: -
V gene: TRBV11-1

CDR3 DNA: TGTGCCAGCAGTTTAGAGTCCGAACAGGACTGGGAACTGTTTTTT
CDR3 protein: CASSLESEQDWELFF
J gene: TRBJ1-4
D gene: -
clone size: once
V gene: TRBV28

CDR3 DNA: TGTGCCAGCAGCGTAGGACAGGGTGGAGAGCAGTACTTC
CDR3 protein: CASSVGQGGEQYF
J gene: TRBJ2-7
D gene: TRBD1
clone size: -
V gene: TRBV9

CDR3 DNA: TGTGCCAGCAGCCAAGTGGAAAGAAACACTGAAGCTTTCTTT
CDR3 protein: CASSQVERNTEAFF
J gene: TRBJ1-1
D gene: -
clone size: -
V gene: TRBV4-2

CDR3 DNA: TGTGCCAGCACATCCGGGAAGGGGGGCTTAGAGCTGTTTTTT
CDR3 protein: CASTSGKGGLELFF
J gene: TRBJ2-2
D gene: -
clone size: -
V gene: TRBV27

CDR3 DNA: TGTGCCACCAGCAGGACTAGTTTCGGTGAGCAGTTCTTC
CDR3 protein: CATSRTSFGEQFF
J gene: TRBJ2-1
D gene: -
clone size: -
V gene: TRBV15

CDR3 DNA: TGTGCCAGCAGCTCACGACCGGGACTAGCGGCCACAGATACGCAGTATTTT
CDR3 protein: CASSSRPGLAATDTQYF
J gene: TRBJ2-3
D gene: TRBD2
clone size: once
V gene: TRBV7-2

CDR3 DNA: TGTGCCAGCAGTTTATTTACAGGGAGTGGCGAAAAACTGTTTTTT
CDR3 protein: CASSLFTGSGEKLFF
J gene: TRBJ1-4
D gene: -
clone size: -
V gene: TRBV28

CDR3 DNA: TGTGCCAGCAGCTTCCCAGACACTTCCTACGAGCAGTACTTC
CDR3 protein: CASSFPDTSYEQYF
J gene: TRBJ2-7
D gene: -
clone size: -
V gene: TRBV11-2

CDR3 DNA: TGTGCCAGCAGCCAATTCAGGGGCGAGGTCTACGAGCAGTACTTC
CDR3 protein: CASSQFRGEVYEQYF
J gene: TRBJ2-7
D gene: -
clone size: -
V gene: TRBV14

CDR3 DNA: TGTGCCAGCAGCAAATGGACTAGCGTGAACGCGAACACCGGGGAGCTGTTTTTT
CDR3 protein: CASSKWTSVNANTGELFF
J gene: TRBJ2-2
D gene: TRBD2
clone size: -
V gene: TRBV9

CDR3 DNA: TGCGCCAGCAGCCCAGACAGGGTGAACACCGGGGAGCTGTTTTTT
CDR3 protein: CASSPDRVNTGELFF
J gene: TRBJ2-2
D gene: TRBD1
clone size: -
V gene: TRBV4-3

CDR3 DNA: TGTGCCAGCAGCGCCCGGCGGGGGGCCTACAATGAGCAGTTCTTC
CDR3 protein: CASSARRGAYNEQFF
J gene: TRBJ2-1
D gene: TRBD2
clone size: -
V gene: TRBV9

CDR3 DNA: TGTGCCAGCAGTTTATTCCTCAGGGGGCGCAGGGAAAAACTGTTTTTT
CDR3 protein: CASSLFLRGRREKLFF
J gene: TRBJ1-4
D gene: TRBD1
clone size: -
V gene: TRBV28

CDR3 DNA: TGTGCCAGCAGCCAAGTCGGACTAGCGGACAATGAGCAGTTCTTC
CDR3 protein: CASSQVGLADNEQFF
J gene: TRBJ2-1
D gene: TRBD2
clone size: -
V gene: TRBV14

CDR3 DNA: TGTGCCAGCAGCCCCCCGGGGTTATCTCGGACCCAGTACTTC
CDR3 protein: CASSPPGLSRTQYF
J gene: TRBJ2-5
D gene: -
clone size: -
V gene: TRBV13